Presented here are 16 T cell receptor beta chains from one specimen sequenced in a study of T-cell reconstitution after alpha-beta-depleted transplantation in children. Unique molecular identifiers were incorporated during preparation of the TCRbeta library. Via MiXCR, TCRdb re-called the PCR reads, giving one row per CDR3 protein. The sample carries around 370,000 distinct CDR3 sequences, about 9.3% recorded once. Sequencing used PBMCs from the stem cell graft donor, obtained from the stem cell graft. The receptor source for this set is a human donor who donated a stem cell graft to a child with acute lymphoblastic leukemia.

J is TRBJ2-5 and V is TRBV28; D not resolved. The CDR3 has 12 residues. V lost 3 bases, J lost 8 bases, and 10 bases lay in between. Per germline, CDR1 MDHEN and CDR2 SYDVKM. As DNA, the CDR3 is TGTGCCAGCAGTTTCCCCCCCGAAACCCAGTACTTC. Amino acids: CASSFPPETQYF.

This clonotype was counted only a few times. DNA for the CDR3: TGCGCCAGCAGAGCGACTAGGGATTTGAATGAGCAGTTCTTC. It yields the protein CASRATRDLNEQFF. The chain recombines TRBV5-1 with TRBJ2-1, with D possibly matching TRBD2 (6 bases). CDR3 length equals 14 residues. Deletions cut 5 bases from V and 7 bases from J, with 16 bases between. Germline V gene sequence: CDR1 SGHRS, CDR2 YFSETQ.

This chain connects TRBV2 to TRBJ2-1; 10 bases align to TRBD1. Germline-derived CDR1 and CDR2 are SNHLY and FYNNEI. The CDR3 spans 15 residues. The V and J ends lost 5 bases and 2 bases, in that order; junction bases with no gene match: 3. The CDR3 bases are TGTGCCAGCAGTAACGACAGGGGGCCCTACAATGAGCAGTTCTTC. Amino acid sequence: CASSNDRGPYNEQFF.

The rearrangement uses TRBV12-3 or TRBV12-4 and TRBJ2-7, with unresolved D. The V and J ends lost 3 bases and 7 bases respectively, with 10 bases between them. The CDR3 totals 12 residues. CDR3 DNA: TGTGCCAGCAGTTTGGACGGGTGGGAGCAGTACTTC. Translating it yields CASSLDGWEQYF.

This clonotype was recorded a few times. The chain combines TRBV7-2 with TRBJ2-7, with D possibly matching TRBD2 (6 bases). Deletions cut 1 base from V and 2 bases from J, with 15 bases between. The CDR3 consists of 16 residues. Germline V CDR1 and CDR2: SGHTA, FQGNSA. The chain's CDR3 is CASSLGSGSGAYEQYF. The CDR3 DNA reads TGTGCCAGCAGCTTAGGCTCCGGGAGTGGGGCCTACGAGCAGTACTTC.

The rearrangement joins TRBV7-9 to TRBJ2-1; 7 bases line up with TRBD1. The J segment lost 6 bases and the V segment lost 5 bases, leaving 10 bases of the junction unmatched. The CDR3 is 15 amino acids. CDR1 and CDR2 from the germline V gene are SEHNR and FQNEAQ (reference sequence). Written as DNA, the CDR3 is TGTGCCAGCAGCCCGGGACAGCCTGGCCTCAATGAGCAGTTCTTC. The encoded protein is CASSPGQPGLNEQFF. The complete variable domain, with remaining parts taken from reference TRBV7-9 and TRBJ2-1, reads DTGVSQNPRHKITKRGQNVTFRCDPISEHNRLYWYRQTLGQGPEFLTYFQNEAQLEKSRLLSDRFSAERPKGSFSTLEIQRTEQGDSAMYLCASSPGQPGLNEQFFGPGTRLTVL.

This clonotype appeared many times. The chain carries TRBV5-5 and TRBJ1-1; D is uncertain. V lost 2 bases and J 1 base, leaving 9 bases between the germline ends. The CDR3 totals 14 residues. Per the germline V gene, CDR1 is SGHKS and CDR2 is YYEKEE (reference sequence). CDR3 in amino acids: CASSLGSGNTEAFF. In DNA, the CDR3 is TGTGCCAGCAGCTTAGGATCCGGGAACACTGAAGCTTTCTTT.

This clonotype was observed at least ten times. J is TRBJ2-2 and V is TRBV6-1; D is ambiguous. The CDR3 contains 14 residues. Germline V gives CDR1 MNHNS, CDR2 SASEGT. V was cut by 7 bases and J by 1 base, with 10 bases left in between. This chain's CDR3 is CASTEAQNTGELFF. The CDR3 DNA is TGTGCCAGCACCGAGGCCCAGAACACCGGGGAGCTGTTTTTT.

The chain is built from TRBV7-2 and TRBJ1-2; D gene uncertain. The germline V gene has CDR1 SGHTA and CDR2 FQGNSA. V lost 2 bases, J lost 8 bases, and 12 bases lay in between. The CDR3 is 13 residues long. The CDR3 is CASSLSGPTGYTF. Written as DNA, the CDR3 is TGTGCCAGCAGCTTATCTGGCCCAACCGGCTACACCTTC.

This clonotype was seen only a few times. This chain uses TRBV5-1 with TRBJ2-7; 11 bases are a match to TRBD2. CDR3 length: 16 residues. CDR1 SGHRS and CDR2 YFSETQ come from the germline V gene. Losses at the gene ends were 1 base for V and 2 bases for J; bases not matched to a gene: 5. The CDR3 DNA sequence: TGCGCCAGCAGCTTGCAACAGACTAGCGGGGCCTACGAGCAGTACTTC. Translating gives CASSLQQTSGAYEQYF.

This clonotype was observed a handful of times. This chain joins TRBV20-1 and TRBJ2-3, with D possibly matching TRBD2 (6 bases). CDR1 and CDR2 from the germline V gene are DFQATT and SNEGSKA (reference sequence). The CDR3 consists of 13 residues. V gave up 2 bases and J gave up 2 bases, with 8 bases separating them. CDR3 in DNA: TGCAGTGCTAGACAGGGACTCACAGATACGCAGTATTTT. It specifies CSARQGLTDTQYF.

This clonotype showed up just a few times. The chain has TRBV6-5 and TRBJ2-5; D ambiguous. V was cut by 0 bases and J by 0 bases, with 2 bases left in between. Germline-derived CDR1 and CDR2 are MNHEY and SVGAGI. The CDR3 runs to 13 residues. CDR3 loop: CASSYSYQETQYF. As DNA, the CDR3 is TGTGCCAGCAGTTACTCCTACCAAGAGACCCAGTACTTC.

The chain carries TRBV7-2 and TRBJ2-2; 9 bases fit TRBD1. Trimming at V came to 4 bases and at J to 4 bases, leaving 4 bases not matched to a gene. This CDR3 has 15 residues. Per germline, CDR1 SGHTA and CDR2 FQGNSA. For the CDR3, the DNA is TGTGCCAGCAGCTACGACAGGGGGAGCACCGGGGAGCTGTTTTTT. This sequence encodes CASSYDRGSTGELFF.

This clonotype came up a few times. J is TRBJ2-4 and V is TRBV25-1; TRBD1 agrees at 8 bases. CDR3 length equals 14 residues. CDR1 is MGHDK and CDR2 is SYGVNS in the germline V gene. V lost 7 bases and J lost 9; bases outside the gene matches: 11. The CDR3 reads CASTTRGPGSIQYF. The CDR3 DNA is TGTGCCAGCACTACCAGGGGGCCTGGGAGCATTCAGTACTTC.

This clonotype has just a few counts. This chain uses TRBV7-2 with TRBJ2-5, with a possible D match to TRBD1 (6 bases). Germline V gene data show CDR1 as SGHTA and CDR2 as FQGNSA. V was pared by 6 bases and J by 5 bases, with 19 bases between. This CDR3 region has 15 residues. The CDR3 DNA is TGTGCCAGCAGGCAAGAGGGACACCCCCGGGAGACCCAGTACTTC. Amino acid sequence: CASRQEGHPRETQYF. The whole variable domain, remainder taken from reference TRBV7-2 and TRBJ2-5, is GAGVSQSPSNKVTEKGKDVELRCDPISGHTALYWYRQSLGQGLEFLIYFQGNSAPDKSGLPSDRFSAERTGGSVSTLTIQRTQQEDSAVYLCASRQEGHPRETQYFGPGTRLLVL.

This clonotype has just a few counts. Written as DNA, the CDR3 is TGCGCCAGCAGCTTGGGTACAGCCTACTTCTATGGCTACACCTTC. Protein: CASSLGTAYFYGYTF. The chain has TRBV5-1 and TRBJ1-2; D is uncertain. Trimming took off 0 bases at V and 4 bases at J, with 13 bases between the two ends. The CDR3 covers 15 residues. Looked up from germline, CDR1 is SGHRS and CDR2 is YFSETQ.